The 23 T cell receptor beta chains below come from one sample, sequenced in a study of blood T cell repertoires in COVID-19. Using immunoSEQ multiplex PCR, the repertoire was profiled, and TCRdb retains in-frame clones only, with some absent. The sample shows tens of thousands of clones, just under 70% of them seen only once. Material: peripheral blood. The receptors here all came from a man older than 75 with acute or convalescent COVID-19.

The CDR3 sequence: CASSSGTANTGELFF. In DNA form, the CDR3 reads TGTGCCAGCAGCTCCGGGACAGCAAACACCGGGGAGCTGTTTTTT. The rearrangement uses TRBV11-3 and TRBJ2-2; 7 bases line up with TRBD1. The CDR3 spans 15 residues. Germline-derived CDR1 and CDR2 are SGHNT and YENEEA. With V trimmed by 4 bases and J by 2 bases, 4 bases remained unmatched.

The CDR3 coding sequence is TGCGCCAGCCCCACGGGATCCGGTCAGAAGAGGACTCCGAACTCCTATGAGCAGTTCTTC. It encodes CASPTGSGQKRTPNSYEQFF. The chain has TRBV5-1 and TRBJ2-1, with TRBD2 as a possible D gene (5 bases). The V and J ends lost 7 bases and 8 bases respectively, with 37 bases between them. Germline loops: CDR1 SGHRS, CDR2 YFSETQ. This CDR3 is built from 20 residues. Full variable domain (outside the CDR3, taken from reference TRBV5-1 and TRBJ2-1): KAGVTQTPRYLIKTRGQQVTLSCSPISGHRSVSWYQQTPGQGLQFLFEYFSETQRNKGNFPGRFSGRQFSNSRSEMNVSTLELGDSALYLCASPTGSGQKRTPNSYEQFFGPGTRLTVL.

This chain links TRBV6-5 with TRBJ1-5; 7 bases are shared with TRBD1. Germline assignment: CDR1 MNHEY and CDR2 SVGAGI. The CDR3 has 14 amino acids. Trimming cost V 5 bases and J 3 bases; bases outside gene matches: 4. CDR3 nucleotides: TGTGCCAGCAGTCCCGGGACAGACAATCAGCCCCAGCATTTT. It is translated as CASSPGTDNQPQHF.

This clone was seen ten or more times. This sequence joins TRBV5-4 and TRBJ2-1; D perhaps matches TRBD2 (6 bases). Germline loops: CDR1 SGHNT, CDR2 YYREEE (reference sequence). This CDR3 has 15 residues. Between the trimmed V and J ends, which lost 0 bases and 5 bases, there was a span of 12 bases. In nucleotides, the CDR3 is TGTGCCAGCAGCTTGGCTTTGCGGGGAGACAATGAGCAGTTCTTC. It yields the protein CASSLALRGDNEQFF.

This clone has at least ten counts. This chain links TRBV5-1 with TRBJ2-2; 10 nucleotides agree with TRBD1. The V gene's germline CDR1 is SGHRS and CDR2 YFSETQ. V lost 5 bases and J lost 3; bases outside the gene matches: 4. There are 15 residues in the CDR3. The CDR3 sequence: CASREGQGYTGELFF. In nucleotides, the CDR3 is TGCGCCAGCAGAGAGGGACAGGGGTACACCGGGGAGCTGTTTTTT.

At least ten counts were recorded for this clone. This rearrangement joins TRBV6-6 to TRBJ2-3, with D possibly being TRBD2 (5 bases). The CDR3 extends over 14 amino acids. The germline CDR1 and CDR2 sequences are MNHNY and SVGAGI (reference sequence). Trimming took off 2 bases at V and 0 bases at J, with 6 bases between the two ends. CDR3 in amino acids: CASSYTGSTDTQYF. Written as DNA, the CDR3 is TGTGCCAGCAGTTACACGGGAAGCACAGATACGCAGTATTTT.

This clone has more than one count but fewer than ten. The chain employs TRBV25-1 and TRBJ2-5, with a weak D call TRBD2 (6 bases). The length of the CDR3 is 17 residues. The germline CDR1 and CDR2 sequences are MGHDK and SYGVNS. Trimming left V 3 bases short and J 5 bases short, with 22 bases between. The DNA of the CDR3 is TGTGCCAGCAGTGAGGGGGGTCGGGGAACAGACGCGGAGACCCAGTACTTC. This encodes CASSEGGRGTDAETQYF.

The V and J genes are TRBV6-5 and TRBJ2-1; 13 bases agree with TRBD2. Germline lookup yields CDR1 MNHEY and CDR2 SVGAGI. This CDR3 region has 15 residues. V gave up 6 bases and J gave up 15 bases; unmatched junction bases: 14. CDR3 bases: TGTGCCAGCAGAAAACCGGGACTAGCGGGGCGGGGTTGGTTCTTC. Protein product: CASRKPGLAGRGWFF.

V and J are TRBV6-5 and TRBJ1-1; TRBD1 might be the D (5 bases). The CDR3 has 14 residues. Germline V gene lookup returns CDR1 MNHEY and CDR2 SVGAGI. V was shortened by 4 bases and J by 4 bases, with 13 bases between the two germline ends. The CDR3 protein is CASSLAGSGTEAFF. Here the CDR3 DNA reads TGTGCCAGCAGTTTGGCAGGGTCGGGCACTGAAGCTTTCTTT.

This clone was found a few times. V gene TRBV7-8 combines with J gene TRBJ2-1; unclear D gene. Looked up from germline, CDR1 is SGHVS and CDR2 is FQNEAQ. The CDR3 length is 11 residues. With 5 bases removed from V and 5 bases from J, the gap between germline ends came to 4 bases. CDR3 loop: CASSLNNEQFF. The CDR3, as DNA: TGTGCCAGCAGCCTTAACAATGAGCAGTTCTTC.

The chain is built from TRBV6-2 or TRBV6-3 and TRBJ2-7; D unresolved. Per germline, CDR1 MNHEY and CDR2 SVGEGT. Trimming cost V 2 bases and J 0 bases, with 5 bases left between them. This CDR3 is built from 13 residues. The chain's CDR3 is CASSYHNSYEQYF. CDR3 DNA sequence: TGTGCCAGCAGTTACCACAACTCCTACGAGCAGTACTTC.

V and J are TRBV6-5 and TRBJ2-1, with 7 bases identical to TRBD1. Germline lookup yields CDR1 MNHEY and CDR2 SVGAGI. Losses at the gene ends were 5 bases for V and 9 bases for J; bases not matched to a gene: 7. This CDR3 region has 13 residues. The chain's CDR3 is CASSQGTESEQFF. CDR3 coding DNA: TGTGCCAGCAGTCAGGGGACAGAGAGTGAGCAGTTCTTC.

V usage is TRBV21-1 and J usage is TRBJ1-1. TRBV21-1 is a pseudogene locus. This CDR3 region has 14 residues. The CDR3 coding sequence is TGTGCCAGCAGCAAAGACGCCGCCGGCACTGAAGCTTTCTTT. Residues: CASSKDAAGTEAFF.

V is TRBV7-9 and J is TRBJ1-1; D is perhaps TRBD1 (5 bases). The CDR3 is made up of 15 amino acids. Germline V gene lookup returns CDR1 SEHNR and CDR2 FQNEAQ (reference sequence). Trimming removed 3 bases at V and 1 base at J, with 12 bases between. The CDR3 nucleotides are TGTGCCAGCAGCTTGGCGGGACTTCAGAACACTGAAGCTTTCTTT. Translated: CASSLAGLQNTEAFF.

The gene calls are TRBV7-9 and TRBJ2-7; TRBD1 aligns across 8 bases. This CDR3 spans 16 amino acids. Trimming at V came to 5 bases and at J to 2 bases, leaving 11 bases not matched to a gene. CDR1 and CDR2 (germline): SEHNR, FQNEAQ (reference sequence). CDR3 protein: CASSPRRTGSAYEQYF. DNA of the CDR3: TGTGCCAGCAGCCCCCGCCGGACAGGGTCCGCCTACGAGCAGTACTTC.

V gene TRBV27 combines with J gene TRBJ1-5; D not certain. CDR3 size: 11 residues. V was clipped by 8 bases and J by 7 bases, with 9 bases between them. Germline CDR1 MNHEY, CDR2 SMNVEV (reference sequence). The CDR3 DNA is TGTGCCAGCCCCAGGAGGCAGCCCCAGCATTTT. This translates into CASPRRQPQHF.

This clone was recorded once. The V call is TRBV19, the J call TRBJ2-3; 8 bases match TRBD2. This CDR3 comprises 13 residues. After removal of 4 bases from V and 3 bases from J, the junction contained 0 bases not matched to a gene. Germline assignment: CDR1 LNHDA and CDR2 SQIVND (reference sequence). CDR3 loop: CASSSGRTDTQYF. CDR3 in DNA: TGTGCCAGTAGTAGCGGGAGGACAGATACGCAGTATTTT.

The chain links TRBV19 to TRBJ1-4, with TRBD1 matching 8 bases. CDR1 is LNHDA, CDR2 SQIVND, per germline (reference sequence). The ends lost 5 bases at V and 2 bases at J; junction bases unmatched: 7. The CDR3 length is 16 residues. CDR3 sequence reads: CASSAINRGTNEKLFF. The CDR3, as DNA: TGTGCCAGTAGTGCGATCAACAGGGGGACTAATGAAAAACTGTTTTTT.

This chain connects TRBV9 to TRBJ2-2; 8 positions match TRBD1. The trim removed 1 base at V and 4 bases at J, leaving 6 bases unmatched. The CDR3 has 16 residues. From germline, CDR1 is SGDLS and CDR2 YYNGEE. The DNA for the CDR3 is TGTGCCAGCAGCGTAATGGAACAGGGGGGCACCGGGGAGCTGTTTTTT. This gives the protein CASSVMEQGGTGELFF.

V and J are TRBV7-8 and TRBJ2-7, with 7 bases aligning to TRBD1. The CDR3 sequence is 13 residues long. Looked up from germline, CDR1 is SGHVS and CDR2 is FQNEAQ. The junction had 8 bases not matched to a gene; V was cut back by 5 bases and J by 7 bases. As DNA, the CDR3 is TGTGCCAGCAGCCGACAGGGTCCCCCTGAGCAGTACTTC. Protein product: CASSRQGPPEQYF.

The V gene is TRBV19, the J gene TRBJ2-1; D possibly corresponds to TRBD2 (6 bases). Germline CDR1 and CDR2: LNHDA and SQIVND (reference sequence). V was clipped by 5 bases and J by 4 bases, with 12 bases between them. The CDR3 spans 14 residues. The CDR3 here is CASSVGGVYNEQFF. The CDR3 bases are TGTGCCAGTAGTGTCGGCGGGGTTTACAATGAGCAGTTCTTC.

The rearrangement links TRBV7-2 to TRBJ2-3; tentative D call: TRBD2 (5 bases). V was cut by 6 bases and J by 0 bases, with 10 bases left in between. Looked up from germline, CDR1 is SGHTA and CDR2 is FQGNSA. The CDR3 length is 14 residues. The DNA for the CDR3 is TGTGCCAGCAGTCCCGGGATTAGCACAGATACGCAGTATTTT. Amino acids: CASSPGISTDTQYF.

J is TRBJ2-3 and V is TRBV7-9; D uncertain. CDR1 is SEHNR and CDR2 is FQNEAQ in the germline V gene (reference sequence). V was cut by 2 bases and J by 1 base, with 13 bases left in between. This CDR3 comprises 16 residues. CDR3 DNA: TGTGCCAGCAGCTTATTGAGTCTTCCCCGCACAGATACGCAGTATTTT. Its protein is CASSLLSLPRTDTQYF.